The source of this TCR beta chain is a study of T cell responses to AZD1222 COVID-19 vaccine. Findings and limits, study-wide: White British ancestry dominated among donors, who included more females, and clonal diversity was possibly underestimated. Repertoires were obtained only post-peak T cell response.

As regards this clone: Its antigen is not known.

The assay was immunoSEQ multiplex PCR, and TCRdb's table has in-frame clones only and misses some. The sample includes under 130,000 clones, about 85% seen only once; the top ten take about 2.5%. The material sequenced was peripheral blood, taken 28 days after the second AZD1222 dose. This TCR was sampled from an adult who received the AZD1222 COVID-19 vaccine.

In DNA, the CDR3 is TGTGCCAGCTCACCCCAGGCGGACTCCTACGAGCAGTACTTC. This encodes CASSPQADSYEQYF. The rearrangement joins TRBV18 to TRBJ2-7; unclear D gene. The germline gives CDR1 KGHSH, CDR2 LQKENI. This CDR3 is built from 14 residues. V shed 3 bases and J shed 0 bases, with 9 bases lying between them. The variable domain in full, with the rest retrieved from reference TRBV18 and TRBJ2-7, is NAGVMQNPRHLVRRRGQEARLRCSPMKGHSHVYWYRQLPEEGLKFMVYLQKENIIDESGMPKERFSAEFPKEGPSILRIQQVVRGDSAAYFCASSPQADSYEQYFGPGTRLTVT.